This note documents a single T cell receptor beta chain sequence. This entry belongs to a study of shared clonotypes between healthy human individuals. Participating donors were healthy, HIV-negative adults free of recent acute infections or vaccinations. Repertoires were generated with immunoSEQ multiplex PCR, while TCRdb's copy carries only in-frame clones and drops some. The sample contains millions of clones, 85% to 95% of which appear only once. The clonotype originates from a man aged 18 to 29 in good health. Some clones in this sample may be carry-over from other donors' samples. What was sequenced was naive CD4+ T cells from PBMCs. The subset denotes: CD45RA+ positively selected.

This CDR3 reads CASSLGSHATNEKLFF. In DNA form, the CDR3 reads TGTGCCAGCAGCTTAGGATCGCATGCAACTAATGAAAAACTGTTTTTT. This chain connects TRBV11-2 to TRBJ1-4; D gene ambiguous. CDR3 size: 16 residues. The germline gives CDR1 SGHAT, CDR2 FQNNGV. The V and J ends lost 1 base and 0 bases respectively, with 9 bases between them. The full variable domain, its missing parts supplied by reference TRBV11-2 and TRBJ1-4, is EAGVAQSPRYKIIEKRQSVAFWCNPISGHATLYWYQQILGQGPKLLIQFQNNGVVDDSQLPKDRFSAERLKGVDSTLKIQPAKLEDSAVYLCASSLGSHATNEKLFFGSGTQLSVL.